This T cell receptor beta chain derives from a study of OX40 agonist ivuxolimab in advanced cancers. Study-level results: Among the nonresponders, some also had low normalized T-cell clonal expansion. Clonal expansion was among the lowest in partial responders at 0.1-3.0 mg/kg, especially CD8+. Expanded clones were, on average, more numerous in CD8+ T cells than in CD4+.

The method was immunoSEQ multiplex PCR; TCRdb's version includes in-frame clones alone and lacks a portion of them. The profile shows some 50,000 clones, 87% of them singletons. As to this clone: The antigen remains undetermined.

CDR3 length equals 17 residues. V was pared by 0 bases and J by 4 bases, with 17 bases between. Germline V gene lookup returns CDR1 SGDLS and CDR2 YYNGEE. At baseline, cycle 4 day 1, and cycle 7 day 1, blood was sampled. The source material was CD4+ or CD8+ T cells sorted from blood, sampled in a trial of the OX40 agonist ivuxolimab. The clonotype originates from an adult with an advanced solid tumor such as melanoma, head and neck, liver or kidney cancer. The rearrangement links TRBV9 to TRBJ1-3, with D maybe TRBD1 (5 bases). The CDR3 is CASSVGDQGAPGNTIYF. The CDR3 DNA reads TGTGCCAGCAGCGTAGGTGATCAAGGGGCACCCGGAAACACCATATATTTT.